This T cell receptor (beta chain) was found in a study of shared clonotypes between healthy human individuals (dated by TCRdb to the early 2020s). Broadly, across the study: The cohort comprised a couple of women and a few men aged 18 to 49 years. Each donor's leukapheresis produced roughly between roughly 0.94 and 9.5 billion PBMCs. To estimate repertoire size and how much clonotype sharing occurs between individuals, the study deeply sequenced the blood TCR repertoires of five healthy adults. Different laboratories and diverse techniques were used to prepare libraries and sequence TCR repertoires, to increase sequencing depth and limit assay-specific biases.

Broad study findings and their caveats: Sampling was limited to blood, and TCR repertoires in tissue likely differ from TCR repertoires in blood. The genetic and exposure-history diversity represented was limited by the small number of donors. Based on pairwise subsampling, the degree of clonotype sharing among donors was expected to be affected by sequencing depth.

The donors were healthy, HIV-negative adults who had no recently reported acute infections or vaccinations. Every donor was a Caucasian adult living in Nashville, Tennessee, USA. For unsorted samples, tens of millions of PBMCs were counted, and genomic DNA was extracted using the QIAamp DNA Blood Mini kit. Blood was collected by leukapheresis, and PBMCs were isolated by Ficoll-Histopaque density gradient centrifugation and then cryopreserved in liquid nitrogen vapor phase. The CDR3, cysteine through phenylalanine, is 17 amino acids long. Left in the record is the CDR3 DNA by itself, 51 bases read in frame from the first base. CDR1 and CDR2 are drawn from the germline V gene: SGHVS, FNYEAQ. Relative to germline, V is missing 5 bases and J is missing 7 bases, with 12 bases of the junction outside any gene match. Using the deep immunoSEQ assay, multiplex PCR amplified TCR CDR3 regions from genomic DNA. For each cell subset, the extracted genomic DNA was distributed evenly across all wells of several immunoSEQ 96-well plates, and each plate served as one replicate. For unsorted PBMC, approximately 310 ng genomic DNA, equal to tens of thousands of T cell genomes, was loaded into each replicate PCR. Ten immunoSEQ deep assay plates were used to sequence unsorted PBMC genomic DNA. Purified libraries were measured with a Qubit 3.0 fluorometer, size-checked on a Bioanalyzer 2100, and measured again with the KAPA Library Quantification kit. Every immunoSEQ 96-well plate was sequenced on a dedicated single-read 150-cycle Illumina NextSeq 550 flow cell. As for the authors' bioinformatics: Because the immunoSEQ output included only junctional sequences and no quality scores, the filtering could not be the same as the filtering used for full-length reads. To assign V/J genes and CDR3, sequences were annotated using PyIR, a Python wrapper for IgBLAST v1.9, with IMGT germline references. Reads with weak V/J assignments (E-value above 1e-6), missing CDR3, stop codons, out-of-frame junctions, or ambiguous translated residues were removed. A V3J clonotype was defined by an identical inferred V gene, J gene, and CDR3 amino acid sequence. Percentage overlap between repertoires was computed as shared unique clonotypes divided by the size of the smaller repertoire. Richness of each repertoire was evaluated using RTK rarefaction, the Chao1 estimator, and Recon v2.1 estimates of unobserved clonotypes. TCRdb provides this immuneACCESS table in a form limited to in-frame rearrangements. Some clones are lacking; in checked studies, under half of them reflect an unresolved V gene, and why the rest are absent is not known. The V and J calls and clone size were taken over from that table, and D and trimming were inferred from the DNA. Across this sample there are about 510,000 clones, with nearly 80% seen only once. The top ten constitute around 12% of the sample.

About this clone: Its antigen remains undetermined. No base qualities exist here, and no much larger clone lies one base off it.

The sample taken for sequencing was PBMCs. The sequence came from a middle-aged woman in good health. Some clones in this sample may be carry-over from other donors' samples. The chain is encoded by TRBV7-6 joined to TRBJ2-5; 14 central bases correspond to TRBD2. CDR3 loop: CASSPAGTSGSGGTQYF. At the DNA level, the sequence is TGTGCCAGCAGCCCCGCCGGGACTAGCGGGAGTGGGGGGACCCAGTACTTC.